The sample holds a few counts of the clone carrying this TCR beta chain. This record belongs to a study of blood T cell repertoires in COVID-19. For the study at large: COVID-19 samples from acute and convalescent phases originated in the United States, Italy and Spain. T cells, B-cell-depleted T cells, or PBMCs supplied cDNA or gDNA.

Germline-derived CDR1 and CDR2 are LNHDA and SQIVND (reference sequence). The CDR3 contains 13 residues. The V gene end was trimmed by 10 bases and the J gene end by 6 bases; junction bases not matched to a gene: 6. Per the original methods: The authors estimated nucleated cell counts from reference gene primer amplification. The table came from immunoSEQ multiplex PCR; TCRdb's copy has only in-frame clones and leaves some out. V and J calls and clone size are copied from that table; D and trimming were computed from the DNA. The table includes 60,000 to 70,000 clones, approximately 83% detected once.

The chain combines TRBV19 with TRBJ2-2; 9 bases are a match to TRBD1. The sequenced material came from peripheral blood. The source is a man at least 80 years old with acute or convalescent COVID-19. CDR3 coding DNA: TGTGCCACCATAAACAGGGGGCCCGGGGAGCTGTTTTTT. Protein sequence: CATINRGPGELFF.